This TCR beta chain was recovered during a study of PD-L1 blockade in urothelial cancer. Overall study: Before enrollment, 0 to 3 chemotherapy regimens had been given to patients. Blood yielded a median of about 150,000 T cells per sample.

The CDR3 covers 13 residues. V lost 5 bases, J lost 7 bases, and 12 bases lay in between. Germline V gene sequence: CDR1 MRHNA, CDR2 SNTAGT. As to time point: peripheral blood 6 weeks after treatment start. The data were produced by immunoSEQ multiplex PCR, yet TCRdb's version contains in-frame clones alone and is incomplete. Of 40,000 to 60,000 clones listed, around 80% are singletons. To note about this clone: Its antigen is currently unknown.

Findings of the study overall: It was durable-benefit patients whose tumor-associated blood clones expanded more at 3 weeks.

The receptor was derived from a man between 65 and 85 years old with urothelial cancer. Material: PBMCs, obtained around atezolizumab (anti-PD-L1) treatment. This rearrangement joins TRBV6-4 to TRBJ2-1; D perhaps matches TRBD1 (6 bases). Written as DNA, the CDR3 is TGTGCCAGCAGTACTGACAGGAGTAATGAGCAGTTCTTC. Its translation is CASSTDRSNEQFF.